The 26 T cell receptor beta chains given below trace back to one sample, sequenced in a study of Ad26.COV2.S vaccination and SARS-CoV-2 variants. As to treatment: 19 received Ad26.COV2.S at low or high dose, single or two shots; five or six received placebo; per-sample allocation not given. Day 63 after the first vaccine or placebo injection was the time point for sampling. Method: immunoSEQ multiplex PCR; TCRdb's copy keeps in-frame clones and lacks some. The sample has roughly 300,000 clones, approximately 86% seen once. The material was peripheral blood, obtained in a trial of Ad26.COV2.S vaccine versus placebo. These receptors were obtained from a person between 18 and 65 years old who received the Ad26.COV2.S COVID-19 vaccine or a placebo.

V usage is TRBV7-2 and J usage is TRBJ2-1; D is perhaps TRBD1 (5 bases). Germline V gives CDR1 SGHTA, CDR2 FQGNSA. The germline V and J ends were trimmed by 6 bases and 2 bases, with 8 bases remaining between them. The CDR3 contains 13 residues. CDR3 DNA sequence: TGTGCCAGCAGACAGGACCCCTACAATGAGCAGTTCTTC. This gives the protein CASRQDPYNEQFF. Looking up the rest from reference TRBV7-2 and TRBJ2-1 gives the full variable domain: GAGVSQSPSNKVTEKGKDVELRCDPISGHTALYWYRQSLGQGLEFLIYFQGNSAPDKSGLPSDRFSAERTGGSVSTLTIQRTQQEDSAVYLCASRQDPYNEQFFGPGTRLTVL.

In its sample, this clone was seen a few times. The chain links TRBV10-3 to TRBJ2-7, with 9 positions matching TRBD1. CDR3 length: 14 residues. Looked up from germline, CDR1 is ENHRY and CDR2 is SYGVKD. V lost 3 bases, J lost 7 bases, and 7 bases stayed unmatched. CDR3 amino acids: CAISELQGAGEQYF. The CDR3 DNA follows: TGTGCCATCAGTGAATTACAGGGGGCGGGTGAGCAGTACTTC.

The CDR3 spells CASSQDGTNVNYGYTF. CDR3 DNA: TGTGCCAGCAGCCAAGATGGGACAAACGTTAACTATGGCTACACCTTC. The genes are TRBV4-2 and TRBJ1-2; TRBD1 might be the D (6 bases). V gave up 0 bases and J gave up 1 base, with 12 bases separating them. This CDR3 spans 16 amino acids. Per germline, CDR1 LGHNA and CDR2 YNFKEQ.

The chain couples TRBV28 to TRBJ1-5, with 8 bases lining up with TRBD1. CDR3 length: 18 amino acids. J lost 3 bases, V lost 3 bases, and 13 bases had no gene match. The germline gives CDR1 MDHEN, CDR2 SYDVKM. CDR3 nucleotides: TGTGCCAGCAGTTTTTTATTCGGACAGGGCCCTTTCAATCAGCCCCAGCATTTT. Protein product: CASSFLFGQGPFNQPQHF.

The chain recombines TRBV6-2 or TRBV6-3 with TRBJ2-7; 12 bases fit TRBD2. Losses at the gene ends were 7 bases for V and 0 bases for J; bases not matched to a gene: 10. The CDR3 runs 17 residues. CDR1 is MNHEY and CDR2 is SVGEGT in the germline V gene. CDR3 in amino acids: CASTPRGLAGSSYEQYF. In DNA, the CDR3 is TGTGCCAGCACCCCACGCGGACTAGCGGGGAGCTCCTACGAGCAGTACTTC.

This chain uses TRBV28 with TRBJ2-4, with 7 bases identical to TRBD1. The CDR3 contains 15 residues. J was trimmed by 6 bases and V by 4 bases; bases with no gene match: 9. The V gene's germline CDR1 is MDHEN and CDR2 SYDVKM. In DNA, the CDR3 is TGTGCCAGCAGTTCTTTACAGGGGACGGGAAACATTCAGTACTTC. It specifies CASSSLQGTGNIQYF. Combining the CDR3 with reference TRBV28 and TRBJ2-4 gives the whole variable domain DVKVTQSSRYLVKRTGEKVFLECVQDMDHENMFWYRQDPGLGLRLIYFSYDVKMKEKGDIPEGYSVSREKKERFSLILESASTNQTSMYLCASSSLQGTGNIQYFGAGTRLSVL.

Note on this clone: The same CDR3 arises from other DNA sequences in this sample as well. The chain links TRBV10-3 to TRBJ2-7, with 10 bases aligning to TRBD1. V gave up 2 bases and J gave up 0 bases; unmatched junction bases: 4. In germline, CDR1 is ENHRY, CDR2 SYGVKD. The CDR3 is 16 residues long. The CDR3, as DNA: TGTGCCATCAGTGAGCCGGGACAGGGGAGCTCCTACGAGCAGTACTTC. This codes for CAISEPGQGSSYEQYF.

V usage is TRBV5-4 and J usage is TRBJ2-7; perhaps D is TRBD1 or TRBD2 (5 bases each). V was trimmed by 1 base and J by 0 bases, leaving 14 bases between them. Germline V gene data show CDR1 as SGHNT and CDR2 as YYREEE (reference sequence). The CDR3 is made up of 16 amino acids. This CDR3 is CASSLNRGALSYEQYF. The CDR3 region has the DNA TGTGCCAGCAGCTTGAATCGAGGGGCCCTCTCCTACGAGCAGTACTTC.

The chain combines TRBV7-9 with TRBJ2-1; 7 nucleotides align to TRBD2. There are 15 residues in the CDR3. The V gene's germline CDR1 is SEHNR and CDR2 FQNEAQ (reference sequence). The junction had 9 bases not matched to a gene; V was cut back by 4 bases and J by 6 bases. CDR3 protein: CASSSQGSGLNEQFF. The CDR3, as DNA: TGTGCCAGCAGCTCCCAAGGTAGCGGGCTCAATGAGCAGTTCTTC. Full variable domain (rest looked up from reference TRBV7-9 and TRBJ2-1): DTGVSQNPRHKITKRGQNVTFRCDPISEHNRLYWYRQTLGQGPEFLTYFQNEAQLEKSRLLSDRFSAERPKGSFSTLEIQRTEQGDSAMYLCASSSQGSGLNEQFFGPGTRLTVL.

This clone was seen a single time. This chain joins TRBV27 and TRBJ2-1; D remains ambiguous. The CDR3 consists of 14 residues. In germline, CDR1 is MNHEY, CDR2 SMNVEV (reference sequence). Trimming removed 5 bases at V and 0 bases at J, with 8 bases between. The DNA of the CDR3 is TGTGCCAGCAGTGCAGGATACTCCTACAATGAGCAGTTCTTC. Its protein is CASSAGYSYNEQFF.

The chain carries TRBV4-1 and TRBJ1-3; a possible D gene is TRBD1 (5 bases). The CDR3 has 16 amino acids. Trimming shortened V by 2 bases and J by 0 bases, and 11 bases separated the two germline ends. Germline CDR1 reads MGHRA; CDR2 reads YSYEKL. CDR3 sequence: CASSQPGHRSGNTIYF. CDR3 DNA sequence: TGCGCCAGCAGCCAACCCGGACATCGCTCTGGAAACACCATATATTTT.

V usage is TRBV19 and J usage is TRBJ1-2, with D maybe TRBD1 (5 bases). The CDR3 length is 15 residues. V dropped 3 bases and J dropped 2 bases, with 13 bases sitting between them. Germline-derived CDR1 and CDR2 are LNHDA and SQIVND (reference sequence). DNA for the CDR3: TGTGCCAGTAGTATGGATAGGGGACGGAACTATGGCTACACCTTC. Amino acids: CASSMDRGRNYGYTF.

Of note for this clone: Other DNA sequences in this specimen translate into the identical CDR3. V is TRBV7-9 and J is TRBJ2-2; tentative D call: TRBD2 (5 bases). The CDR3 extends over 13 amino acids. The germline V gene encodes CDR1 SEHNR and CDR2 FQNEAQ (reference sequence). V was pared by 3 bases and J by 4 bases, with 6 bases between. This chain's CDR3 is CASSLAGTGELFF. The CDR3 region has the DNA TGTGCCAGCAGCTTGGCGGGCACCGGGGAGCTGTTTTTT. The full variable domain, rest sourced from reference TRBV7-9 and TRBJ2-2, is DTGVSQNPRHKITKRGQNVTFRCDPISEHNRLYWYRQTLGQGPEFLTYFQNEAQLEKSRLLSDRFSAERPKGSFSTLEIQRTEQGDSAMYLCASSLAGTGELFFGEGSRLTVL.

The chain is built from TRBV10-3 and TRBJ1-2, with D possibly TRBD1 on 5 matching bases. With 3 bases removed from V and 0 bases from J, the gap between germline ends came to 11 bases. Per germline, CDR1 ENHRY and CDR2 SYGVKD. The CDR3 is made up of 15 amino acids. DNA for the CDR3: TGTGCCATCAGTGATGGGACGGCCGCTAACTATGGCTACACCTTC. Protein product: CAISDGTAANYGYTF.

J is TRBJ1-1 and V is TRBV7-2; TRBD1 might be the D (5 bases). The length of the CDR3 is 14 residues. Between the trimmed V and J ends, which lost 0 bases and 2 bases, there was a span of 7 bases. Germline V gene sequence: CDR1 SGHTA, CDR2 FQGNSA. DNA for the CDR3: TGTGCCAGCAGCTTAGCCACAGGAAACACTGAAGCTTTCTTT. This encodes CASSLATGNTEAFF.

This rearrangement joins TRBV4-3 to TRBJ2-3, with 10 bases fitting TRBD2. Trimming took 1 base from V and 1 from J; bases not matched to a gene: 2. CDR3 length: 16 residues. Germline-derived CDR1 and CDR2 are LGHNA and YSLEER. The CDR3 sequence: CASSQGGTSGTDTQYF. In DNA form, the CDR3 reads TGCGCCAGCAGCCAAGGTGGGACTAGCGGCACAGATACGCAGTATTTT.

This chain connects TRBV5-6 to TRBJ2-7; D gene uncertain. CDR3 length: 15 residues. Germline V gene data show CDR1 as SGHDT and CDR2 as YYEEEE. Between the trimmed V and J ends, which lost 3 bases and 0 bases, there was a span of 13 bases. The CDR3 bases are TGTGCCAGCAGCTACCGGCAGTTCAGCTCCTACGAGCAGTACTTC. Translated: CASSYRQFSSYEQYF.

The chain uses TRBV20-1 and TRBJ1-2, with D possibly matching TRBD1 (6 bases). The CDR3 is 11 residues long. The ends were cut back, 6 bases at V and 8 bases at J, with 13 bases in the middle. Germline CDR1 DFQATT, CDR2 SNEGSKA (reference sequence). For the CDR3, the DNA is TGCAGTGCACCGACAGGTTGGGGCTACACCTTC. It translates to CSAPTGWGYTF.

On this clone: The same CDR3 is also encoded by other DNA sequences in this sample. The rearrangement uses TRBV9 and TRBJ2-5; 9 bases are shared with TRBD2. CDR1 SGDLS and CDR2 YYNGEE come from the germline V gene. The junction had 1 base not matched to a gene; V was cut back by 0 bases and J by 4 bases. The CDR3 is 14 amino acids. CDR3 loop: CASSVGRGGETQYF. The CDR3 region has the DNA TGTGCCAGCAGCGTAGGGCGGGGGGGAGAGACCCAGTACTTC.

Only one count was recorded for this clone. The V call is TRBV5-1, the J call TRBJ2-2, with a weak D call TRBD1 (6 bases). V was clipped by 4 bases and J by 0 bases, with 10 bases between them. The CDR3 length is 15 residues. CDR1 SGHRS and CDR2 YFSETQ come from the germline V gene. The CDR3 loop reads CASSPYRANTGELFF. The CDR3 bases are TGCGCCAGCAGCCCCTACAGGGCGAACACCGGGGAGCTGTTTTTT.

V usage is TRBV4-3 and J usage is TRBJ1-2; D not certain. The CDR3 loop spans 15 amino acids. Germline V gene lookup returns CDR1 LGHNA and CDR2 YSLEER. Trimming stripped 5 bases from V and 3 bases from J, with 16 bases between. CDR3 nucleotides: TGCGCCAGCAGCTTCACGACGGGAGGCGACTATGGCTACACCTTC. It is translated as CASSFTTGGDYGYTF.

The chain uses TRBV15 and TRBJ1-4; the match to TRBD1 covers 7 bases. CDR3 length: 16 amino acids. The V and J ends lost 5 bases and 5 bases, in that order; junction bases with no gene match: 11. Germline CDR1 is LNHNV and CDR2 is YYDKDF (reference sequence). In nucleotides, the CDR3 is TGTGCCACCAGCGAGCGGAGGGGGCGAGGGAATGAAAAACTGTTTTTT. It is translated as CATSERRGRGNEKLFF.

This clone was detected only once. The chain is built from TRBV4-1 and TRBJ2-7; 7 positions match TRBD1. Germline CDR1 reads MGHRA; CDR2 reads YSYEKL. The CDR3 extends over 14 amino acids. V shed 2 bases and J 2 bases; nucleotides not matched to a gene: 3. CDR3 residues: CASSQPGQAYEQYF. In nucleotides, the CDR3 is TGCGCCAGCAGCCAACCCGGACAGGCCTACGAGCAGTACTTC.

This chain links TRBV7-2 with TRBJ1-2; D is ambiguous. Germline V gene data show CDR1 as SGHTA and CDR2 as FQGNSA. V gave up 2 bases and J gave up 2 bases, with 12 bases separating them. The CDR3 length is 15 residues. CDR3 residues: CASSLRIDNNYGYTF. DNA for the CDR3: TGTGCCAGCAGCTTACGTATTGACAACAACTATGGCTACACCTTC.

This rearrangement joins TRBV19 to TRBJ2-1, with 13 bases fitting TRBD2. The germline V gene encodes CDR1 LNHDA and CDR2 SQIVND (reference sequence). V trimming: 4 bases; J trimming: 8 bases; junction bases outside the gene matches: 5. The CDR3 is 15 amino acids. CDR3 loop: CASSTGLAGDDEQFF. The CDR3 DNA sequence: TGTGCCAGTAGTACAGGACTAGCGGGAGACGATGAGCAGTTCTTC.

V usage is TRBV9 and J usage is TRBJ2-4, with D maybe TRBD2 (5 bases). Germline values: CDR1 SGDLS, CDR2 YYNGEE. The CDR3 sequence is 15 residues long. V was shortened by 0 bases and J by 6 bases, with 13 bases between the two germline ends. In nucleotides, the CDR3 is TGTGCCAGCAGCGTAGGACCGGCAGGACTAAACATTCAGTACTTC. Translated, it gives CASSVGPAGLNIQYF.